This T cell receptor beta chain was sequenced during a study of blood T cells in healthy people across ages. PCR was performed a second time for 7 to 11 cycles using a sample-barcoded 5' primer and a J-beta primer mix. TCRdb re-called the 5' RACE reads through MiXCR, storing one row per CDR3 protein. The profile shows hundreds of thousands of distinct CDR3 sequences, approximately 52% of them singletons. The ends lost 3 bases at V and 0 bases at J; junction bases unmatched: 5. CDR3 length equals 15 residues. Germline assignment: CDR1 SQVTM and CDR2 ANQGSEA. The sequence was obtained from a man aged 60-69 years in good health. Input material: blood. The V and J genes are TRBV29-1 and TRBJ2-7; 10 positions agree with TRBD1. The CDR3 region is CSVDVGQGLSYEQYF. CDR3 DNA: TGCAGCGTTGACGTGGGACAGGGGCTCTCCTACGAGCAGTACTTC.